The rows below give T cell receptor beta chains drawn from one sample of a study of technical replicates of blood from a few donors. Sequenced by immunoSEQ multiplex PCR; TCRdb stores in-frame clones only, minus some. The data hold more than 65,000 clones, with around 97% observed a single time. Sequences were obtained from T cells isolated from PBMCs. The receptors come from a human donor in good health. Both conserved end residues are part of each CDR3. The D gene is left open where the match is weak. Clone size is shown for a subset of rows, as once, few, many or a class of expanded clone.

d_call j_call v_call clone_size cdr3_nt cdr3_aa
. TRBJ1-2 TRBV20-1 . TGCAGTGCTCCTCTATCACCTGGCTACACCTTC CSAPLSPGYTF
. TRBJ2-7 TRBV5-4 . TGTGCCAGCAGCTTTGGGCAAGTGAATTACGAGCAGTACTTC CASSFGQVNYEQYF
. TRBJ2-7 TRBV6-6 . TGTGCCAGCAGTTACTCCCGCTACGAGCAGTACTTC CASSYSRYEQYF
TRBD1 TRBJ2-7 TRBV28 . TGTGCCAGCAGTTCCCTCCGGACAGGGGTCGGCCAGTACTTC CASSSLRTGVGQYF
. TRBJ2-7 TRBV27 . TGTGCCAGCAGTTTTACCGGGAGCTCCTACGAGCAGTACTTC CASSFTGSSYEQYF
TRBD2 TRBJ2-7 TRBV9 once TGTGCCAGCAGCGTAGCCCTAGCGGGAGCTTCCTACGAGCAGTACTTC CASSVALAGASYEQYF
. TRBJ1-1 TRBV11-3 . TGTGCCAGCAGCTTGGGGGAGGTGAACACTGAAGCTTTCTTT CASSLGEVNTEAFF
. TRBJ2-7 TRBV11-2 . TGTGCCAGCAGCTTAGATAGACAACCCTACGAGCAGTACTTC CASSLDRQPYEQYF
. TRBJ1-5 TRBV5-6 . TGTGCCAGCAGCTTGAGTGTCCGGGGAAGACAACAGCCCCAGCATTTT CASSLSVRGRQQPQHF
. TRBJ1-1 TRBV30 . TGTGCCTGGAGTTCTGGAGCTGAAGCTTTCTTT CAWSSGAEAFF
. TRBJ1-5 TRBV15 once TGTGCCACCAGCAGAGACAGCTATTTCAGGGGACAGCCCCAGCATTTT CATSRDSYFRGQPQHF
. TRBJ1-5 TRBV6-5 . TGTGCCAGCAGCTCTACAGGGCGACAGCAGCCCCAGCATTTT CASSSTGRQQPQHF
TRBD1 TRBJ2-2 TRBV30 . TGTGCCTGGAGCGGGGACAGTTGGACCGGGGAGCTGTTTTTT CAWSGDSWTGELFF
TRBD2 TRBJ2-1 TRBV9 . TGTGCCAGCAGCGCGGGACTAGTTTACGAGCAGTTCTTC CASSAGLVYEQFF
TRBD1 TRBJ1-1 TRBV5-6 once TGTGCCAGCAGCTTTTCTCAGGGGGCCCGGGACACTGAAGCTTTCTTT CASSFSQGARDTEAFF
TRBD2 TRBJ2-1 TRBV10-3 . TGTGCCATCAGTGAGCAGAGCGGGAAATACAATGAGCAGTTCTTC CAISEQSGKYNEQFF
. TRBJ1-5 TRBV2 . TGTGCCAGCAGGCAGGGGTATTATCAGCCCCAGCATTTT CASRQGYYQPQHF
. TRBJ2-1 TRBV7-9 . TGTGCCAGCAGCTTAGCCGGGGATACCCTTTACAATGAGCAGTTCTTC CASSLAGDTLYNEQFF
. TRBJ1-3 TRBV30 . TGTGCCTGGAGGGGGGGAGTGGGGGCTGGAAACACCATATATTTT CAWRGGVGAGNTIYF
TRBD1 TRBJ2-5 TRBV18 . TGTGCCAGCTCGTTGAGGACAGGCTCCCAGGAGACCCAGTACTTC CASSLRTGSQETQYF
TRBD2 TRBJ2-7 TRBV4-1 . TGCGCCAGCAGCTCCGGGACTAGTAAAGGCGAGCAGTACTTC CASSSGTSKGEQYF
TRBD2 TRBJ2-1 TRBV30 once TGTGCCTGGAGTGTGGGCGGGAGAGCCAATGAGCAGTTCTTC CAWSVGGRANEQFF
. TRBJ2-5 TRBV7-3 . TGTGCCAGCAGCTTAGGTATTAGCACCCAAGAGACCCAGTACTTC CASSLGISTQETQYF
TRBD2 TRBJ2-5 TRBV30 . TGTGCCTCCATACTAGCGGAATACAAGGAGACCCAGTACTTC CASILAEYKETQYF
. TRBJ1-3 TRBV4-3 . TGCGCCAGCAGCCAAACCCAGGGGCAAAGTGGAAACACCATATATTTT CASSQTQGQSGNTIYF
TRBD1 TRBJ1-5 TRBV6-6 . TGTGCCAGCCGGGACAGGGGACTCTATCAGCCCCAGCATTTT CASRDRGLYQPQHF
. TRBJ1-1 TRBV11-2 . TGTGCCAGCAGCTTAGCGGCGGGCACTGAAGCTTTCTTT CASSLAAGTEAFF
TRBD1 TRBJ1-1 TRBV14 once TGTGCCAGCAGCGACATACAGGGGGCGCGGACTGAAGCTTTCTTT CASSDIQGARTEAFF
. TRBJ2-3 TRBV7-2 once TGTGCCAGCAGCCGTCGCAGGCCCAACACAGATACGCAGTATTTT CASSRRRPNTDTQYF
. TRBJ2-7 TRBV7-2 . TGTGCCAGCAGCTTAAGACAGTCCTACGAGCAGTACTTC CASSLRQSYEQYF
TRBD2 TRBJ2-1 TRBV7-2 once TGTGCCAGCAGGGGAGGGACTAGCCTCTACAATGAGCAGTTCTTC CASRGGTSLYNEQFF